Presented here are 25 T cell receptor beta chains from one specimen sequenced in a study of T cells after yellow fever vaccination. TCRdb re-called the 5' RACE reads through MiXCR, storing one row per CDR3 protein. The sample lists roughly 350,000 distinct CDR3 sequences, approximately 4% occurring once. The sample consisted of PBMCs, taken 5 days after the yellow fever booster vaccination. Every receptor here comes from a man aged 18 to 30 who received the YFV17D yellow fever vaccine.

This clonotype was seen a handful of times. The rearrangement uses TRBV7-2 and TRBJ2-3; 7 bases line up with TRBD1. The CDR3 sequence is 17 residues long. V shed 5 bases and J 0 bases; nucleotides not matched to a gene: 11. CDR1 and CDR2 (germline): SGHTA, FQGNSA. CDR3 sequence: CASSQTGTVLSTDTQYF. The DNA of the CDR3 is TGTGCCAGCAGCCAGACCGGGACAGTCCTTAGCACAGATACGCAGTATTTT.

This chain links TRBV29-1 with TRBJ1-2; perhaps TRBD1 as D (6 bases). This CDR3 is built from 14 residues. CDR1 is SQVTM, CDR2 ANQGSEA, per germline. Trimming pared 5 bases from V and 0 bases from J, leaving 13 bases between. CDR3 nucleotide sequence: TGCAGCGTTCCCGGGGACATAGCTAACTATGGCTACACCTTC. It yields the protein CSVPGDIANYGYTF. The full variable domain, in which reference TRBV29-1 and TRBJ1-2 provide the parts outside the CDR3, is SAVISQKPSRDICQRGTSLTIQCQVDSQVTMMFWYRQQPGQSLTLIATANQGSEATYESGFVIDKFPISRPNLTFSTLTVSNMSPEDSSIYLCSVPGDIANYGYTFGSGTRLTVV.

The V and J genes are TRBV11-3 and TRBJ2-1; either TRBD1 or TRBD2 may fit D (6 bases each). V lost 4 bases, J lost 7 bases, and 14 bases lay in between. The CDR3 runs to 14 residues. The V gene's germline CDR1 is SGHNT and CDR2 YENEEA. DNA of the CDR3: TGTGCCAGCAGCTACCACGGGGGCGCGAATGAGCAGTTCTTC. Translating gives CASSYHGGANEQFF.

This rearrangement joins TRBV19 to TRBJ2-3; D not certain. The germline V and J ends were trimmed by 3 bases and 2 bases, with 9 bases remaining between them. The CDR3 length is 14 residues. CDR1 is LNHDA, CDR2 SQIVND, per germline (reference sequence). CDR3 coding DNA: TGTGCCAGTAGTATTGGGATGAACACAGATACGCAGTATTTT. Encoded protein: CASSIGMNTDTQYF.

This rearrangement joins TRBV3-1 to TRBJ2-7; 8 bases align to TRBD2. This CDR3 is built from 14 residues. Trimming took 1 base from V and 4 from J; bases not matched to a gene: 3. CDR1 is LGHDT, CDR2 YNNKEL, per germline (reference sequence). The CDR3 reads CASSQAAGGYEQYV. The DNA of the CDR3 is TGTGCCAGCAGCCAAGCGGCGGGGGGTTACGAGCAGTACGTC.

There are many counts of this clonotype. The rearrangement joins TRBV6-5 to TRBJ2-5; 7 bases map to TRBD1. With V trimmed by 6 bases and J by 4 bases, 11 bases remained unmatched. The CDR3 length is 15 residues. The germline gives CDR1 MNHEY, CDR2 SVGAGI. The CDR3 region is CASSRNDREGETQYF. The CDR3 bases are TGTGCCAGCAGCCGCAATGACAGGGAAGGAGAGACCCAGTACTTC.

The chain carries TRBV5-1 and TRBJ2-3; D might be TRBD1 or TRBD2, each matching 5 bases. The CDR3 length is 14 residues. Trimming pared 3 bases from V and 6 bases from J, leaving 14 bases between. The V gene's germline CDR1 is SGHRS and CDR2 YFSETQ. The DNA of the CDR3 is TGCGCCAGCAGCTCAAGTGGGGGTATGGATACGCAGTATTTT. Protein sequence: CASSSSGGMDTQYF.

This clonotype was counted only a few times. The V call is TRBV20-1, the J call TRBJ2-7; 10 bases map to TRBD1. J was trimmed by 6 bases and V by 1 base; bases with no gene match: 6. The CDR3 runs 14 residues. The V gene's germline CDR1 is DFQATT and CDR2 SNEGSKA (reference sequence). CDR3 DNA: TGCAGTGCTAGAGCGGGGACAGGGGAATCCGAGCAGTACTTC. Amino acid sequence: CSARAGTGESEQYF.

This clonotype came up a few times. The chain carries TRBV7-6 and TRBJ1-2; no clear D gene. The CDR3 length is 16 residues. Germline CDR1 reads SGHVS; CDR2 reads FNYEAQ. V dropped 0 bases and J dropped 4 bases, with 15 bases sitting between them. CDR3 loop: CASSLAPKSFGYGYTF. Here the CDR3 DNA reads TGTGCCAGCAGCTTAGCGCCCAAGAGTTTTGGCTATGGCTACACCTTC.

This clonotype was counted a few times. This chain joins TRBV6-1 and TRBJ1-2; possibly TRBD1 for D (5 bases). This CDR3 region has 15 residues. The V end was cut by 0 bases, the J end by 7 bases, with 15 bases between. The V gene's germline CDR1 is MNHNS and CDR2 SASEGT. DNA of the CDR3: TGTGCCAGCAGTGAAGCCACGGAGGGGAGGCGTGGCTACACCTTC. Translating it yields CASSEATEGRRGYTF.

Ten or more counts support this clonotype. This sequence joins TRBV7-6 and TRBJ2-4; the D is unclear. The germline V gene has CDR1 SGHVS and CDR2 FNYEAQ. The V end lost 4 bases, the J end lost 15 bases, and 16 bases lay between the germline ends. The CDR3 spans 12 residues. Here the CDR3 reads CASSSAGLTLYF. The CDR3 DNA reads TGTGCCAGCAGCTCGGCCGGCCTAACGTTGTACTTC. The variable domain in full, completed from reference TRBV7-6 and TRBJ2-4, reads GAGVSQSPRYKVTKRGQDVALRCDPISGHVSLYWYRQALGQGPEFLTYFNYEAQQDKSGLPNDRFSAERPEGSISTLTIQRTEQRDSAMYRCASSSAGLTLYFGAGTRLSVL.

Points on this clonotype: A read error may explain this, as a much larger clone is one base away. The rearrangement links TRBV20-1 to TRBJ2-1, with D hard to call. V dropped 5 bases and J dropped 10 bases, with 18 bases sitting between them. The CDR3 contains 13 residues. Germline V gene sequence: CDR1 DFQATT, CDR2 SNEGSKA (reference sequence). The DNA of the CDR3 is TGCAGTGCTCCCCGTTGGTGGCGAAAAGAGCAGTTCTTC. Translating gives CSAPRWWRKEQFF.

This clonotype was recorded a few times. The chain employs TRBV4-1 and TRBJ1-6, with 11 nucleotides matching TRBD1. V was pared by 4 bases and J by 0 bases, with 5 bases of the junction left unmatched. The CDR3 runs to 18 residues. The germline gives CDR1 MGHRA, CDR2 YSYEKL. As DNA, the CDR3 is TGCGCCAGCAGCCCCCGGACAGGGGGCCTCTCCTATAATTCACCCCTCCACTTT. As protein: CASSPRTGGLSYNSPLHF.

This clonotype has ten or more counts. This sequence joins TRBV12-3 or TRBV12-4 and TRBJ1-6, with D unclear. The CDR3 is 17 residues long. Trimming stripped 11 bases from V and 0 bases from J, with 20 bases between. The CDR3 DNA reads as TGTGCCTCTAGACACCAAATACAACCCTCCTATAATTCACCCCTCCACTTT. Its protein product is CASRHQIQPSYNSPLHF.

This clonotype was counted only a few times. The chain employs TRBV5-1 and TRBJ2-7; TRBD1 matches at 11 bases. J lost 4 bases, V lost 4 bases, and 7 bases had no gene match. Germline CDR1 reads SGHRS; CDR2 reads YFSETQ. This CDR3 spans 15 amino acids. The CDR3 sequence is CASSLWTGGAYEQYV. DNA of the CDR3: TGCGCCAGCAGCCTATGGACAGGGGGCGCATACGAGCAGTACGTC.

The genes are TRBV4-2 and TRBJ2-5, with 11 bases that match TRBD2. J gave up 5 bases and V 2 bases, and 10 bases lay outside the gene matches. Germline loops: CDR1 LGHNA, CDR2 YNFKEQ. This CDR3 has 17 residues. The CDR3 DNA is TGTGCCAGCAGCCAAATGGATAGCGGGGGGGCCGTGGAGACCCAGTACTTC. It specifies CASSQMDSGGAVETQYF.

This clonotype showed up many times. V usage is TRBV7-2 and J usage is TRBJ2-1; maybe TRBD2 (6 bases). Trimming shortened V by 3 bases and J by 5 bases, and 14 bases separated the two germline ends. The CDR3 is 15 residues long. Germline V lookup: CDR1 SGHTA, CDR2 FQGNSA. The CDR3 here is CASSFGGTQHNEQFF. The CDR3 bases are TGTGCCAGCAGCTTTGGAGGGACCCAACACAATGAGCAGTTCTTC.

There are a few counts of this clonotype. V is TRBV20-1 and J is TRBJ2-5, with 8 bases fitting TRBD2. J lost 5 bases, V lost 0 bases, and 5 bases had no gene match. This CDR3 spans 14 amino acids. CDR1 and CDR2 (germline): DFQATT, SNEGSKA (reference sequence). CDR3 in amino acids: CSARDAGGVETQYF. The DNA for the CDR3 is TGCAGTGCTAGAGACGCGGGGGGAGTGGAGACCCAGTACTTC.

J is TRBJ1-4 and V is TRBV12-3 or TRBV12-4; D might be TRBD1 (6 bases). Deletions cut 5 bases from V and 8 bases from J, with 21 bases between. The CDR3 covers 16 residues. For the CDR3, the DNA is TGTGCCAGCAGTATGACTCAGGCCGTGGGGGGCGAAAAACTGTTTTTT. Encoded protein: CASSMTQAVGGEKLFF.

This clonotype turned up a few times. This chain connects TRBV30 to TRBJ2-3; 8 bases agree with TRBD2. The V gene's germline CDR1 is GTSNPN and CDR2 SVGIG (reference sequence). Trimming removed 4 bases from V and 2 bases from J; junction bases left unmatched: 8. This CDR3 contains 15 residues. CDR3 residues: CAWTLGGGNTDTQYF. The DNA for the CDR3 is TGTGCCTGGACCCTCGGGGGGGGAAACACAGATACGCAGTATTTT.

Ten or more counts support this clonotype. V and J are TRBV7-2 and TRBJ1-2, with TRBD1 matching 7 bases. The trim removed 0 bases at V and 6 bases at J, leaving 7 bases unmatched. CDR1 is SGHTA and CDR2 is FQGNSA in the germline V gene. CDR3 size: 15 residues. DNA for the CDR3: TGTGCCAGCAGCTTAGCGCTTTGGGACAGCCATGGCTACACCTTC. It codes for CASSLALWDSHGYTF.

CDR3 sequence reads: CASSLGQSRQETQYF. The CDR3 region has the DNA TGTGCCAGCAGCCTGGGACAGAGCCGCCAAGAGACCCAGTACTTC. The chain uses TRBV7-2 and TRBJ2-5; TRBD1 matches at 7 bases. CDR3 size: 15 residues. The germline CDR1 and CDR2 sequences are SGHTA and FQGNSA. V dropped 5 bases and J dropped 1; count of bases not matched to a gene: 7.

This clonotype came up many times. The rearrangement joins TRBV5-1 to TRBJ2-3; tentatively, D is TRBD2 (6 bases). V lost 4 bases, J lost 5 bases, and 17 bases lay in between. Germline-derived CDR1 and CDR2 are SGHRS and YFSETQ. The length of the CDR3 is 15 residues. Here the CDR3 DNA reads TGCGCCAGCAGCCCGACGGGGGATCATAGAGATACGCAGTATTTT. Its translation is CASSPTGDHRDTQYF.

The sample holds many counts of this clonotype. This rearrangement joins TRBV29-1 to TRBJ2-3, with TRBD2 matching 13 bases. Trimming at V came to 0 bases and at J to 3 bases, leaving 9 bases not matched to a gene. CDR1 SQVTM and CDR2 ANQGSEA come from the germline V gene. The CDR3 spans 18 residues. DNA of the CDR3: TGCAGCGTTGAAGAATGGACTAGCGGGGGCCGGGCGACAGATACGCAGTATTTT. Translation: CSVEEWTSGGRATDTQYF.

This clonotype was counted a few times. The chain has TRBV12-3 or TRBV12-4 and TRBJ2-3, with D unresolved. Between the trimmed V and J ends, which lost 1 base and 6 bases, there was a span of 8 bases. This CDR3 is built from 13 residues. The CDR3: CASSLGELDTQYF. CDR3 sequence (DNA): TGTGCCAGCAGTTTAGGGGAACTGGATACGCAGTATTTT.